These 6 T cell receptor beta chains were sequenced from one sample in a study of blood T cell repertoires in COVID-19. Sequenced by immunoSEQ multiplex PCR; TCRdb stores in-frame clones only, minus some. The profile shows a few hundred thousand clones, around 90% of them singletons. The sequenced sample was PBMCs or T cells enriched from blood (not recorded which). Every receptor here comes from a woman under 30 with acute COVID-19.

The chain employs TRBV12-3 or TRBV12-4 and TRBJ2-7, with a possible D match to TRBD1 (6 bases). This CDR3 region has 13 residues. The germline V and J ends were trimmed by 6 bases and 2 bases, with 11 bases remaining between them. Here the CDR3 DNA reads TGTGCCAGCAGCGCACAGGGAGCCTACGAGCAGTACTTC. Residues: CASSAQGAYEQYF.

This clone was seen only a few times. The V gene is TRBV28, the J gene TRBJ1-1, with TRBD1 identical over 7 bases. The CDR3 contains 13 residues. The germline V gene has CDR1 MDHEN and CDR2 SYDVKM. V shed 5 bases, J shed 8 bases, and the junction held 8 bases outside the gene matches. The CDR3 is CASSPPGGREAFF. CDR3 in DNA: TGTGCCAGCAGTCCCCCAGGGGGTAGAGAAGCTTTCTTT.

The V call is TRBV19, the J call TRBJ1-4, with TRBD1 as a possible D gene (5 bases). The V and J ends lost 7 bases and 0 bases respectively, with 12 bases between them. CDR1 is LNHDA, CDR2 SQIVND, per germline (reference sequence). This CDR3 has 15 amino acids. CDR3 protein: CASTALTATNEKLFF. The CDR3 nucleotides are TGTGCCAGTACCGCTCTGACAGCAACTAATGAAAAACTGTTTTTT.

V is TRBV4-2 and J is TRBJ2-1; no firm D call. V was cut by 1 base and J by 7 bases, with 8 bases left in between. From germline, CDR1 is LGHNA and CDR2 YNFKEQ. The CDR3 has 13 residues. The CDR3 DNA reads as TGTGCCAGCAGCCAAGCGCCTAGTAATGAGCAGTTCTTC. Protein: CASSQAPSNEQFF.

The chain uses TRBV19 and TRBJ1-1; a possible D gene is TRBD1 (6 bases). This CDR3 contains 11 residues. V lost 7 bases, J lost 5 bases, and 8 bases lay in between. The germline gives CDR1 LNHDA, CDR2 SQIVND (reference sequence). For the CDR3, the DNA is TGTGCCAGTAAAGGACAGACTGAAGCTTTCTTT. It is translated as CASKGQTEAFF.

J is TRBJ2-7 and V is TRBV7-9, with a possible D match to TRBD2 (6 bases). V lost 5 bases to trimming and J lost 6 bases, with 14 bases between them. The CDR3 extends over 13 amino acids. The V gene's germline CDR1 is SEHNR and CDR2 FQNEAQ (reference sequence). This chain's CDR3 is CASSRLDGPEQYF. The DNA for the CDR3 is TGTGCCAGCAGCCGACTAGACGGCCCCGAGCAGTACTTC.